This T cell receptor (beta chain) was captured by sequencing in a study of response to subunit inactivated influenza vaccine. Study-level points and caveats: Authors suggested each seasonal influenza vaccination recruits few new T cells.

TCRdb reanalysed the RT-PCR reads using MiXCR and keeps one entry per CDR3 protein. Among around 500,000 distinct CDR3 sequences listed, approximately 11% were seen once. On this clonotype: Its antigen is as yet unknown. This may arise from a read error, as a much more abundant clone is one base away.

Germline CDR1 and CDR2: MGHRA and YSYEKL. The length of the CDR3 is 13 residues. The V gene end was trimmed by 7 bases and the J gene end by 9 bases; junction bases not matched to a gene: 8. The chain links TRBV4-1 to TRBJ2-4; TRBD2 aligns across 8 bases. The clonotype comes from a man between 50 and 59 years old who received an inactivated influenza vaccine. The sample in question was PBMCs from blood, obtained 45 days after vaccination. CDR3 residues: CASKKAGESIQYF. The CDR3 bases are TGCGCCAGCAAGAAAGCGGGAGAGTCCATTCAGTACTTC.